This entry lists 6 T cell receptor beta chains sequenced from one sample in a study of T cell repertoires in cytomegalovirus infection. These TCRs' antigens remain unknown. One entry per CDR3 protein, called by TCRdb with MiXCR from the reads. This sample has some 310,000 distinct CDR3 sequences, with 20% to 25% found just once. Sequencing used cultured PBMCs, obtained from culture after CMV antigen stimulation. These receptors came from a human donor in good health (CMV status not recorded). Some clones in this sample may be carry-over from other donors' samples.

The CDR3 coding sequence is TGTGCCAGCAGTGAATTCAGGGGGCCAGGAAACACCATATATTTT. Translation: CASSEFRGPGNTIYF. This chain connects TRBV25-1 to TRBJ1-3; 8 bases line up with TRBD1. The V gene's germline CDR1 is MGHDK and CDR2 SYGVNS. The length of the CDR3 is 15 residues. With 1 base clipped from V and 4 bases from J, the junction kept 3 bases outside the gene matches.

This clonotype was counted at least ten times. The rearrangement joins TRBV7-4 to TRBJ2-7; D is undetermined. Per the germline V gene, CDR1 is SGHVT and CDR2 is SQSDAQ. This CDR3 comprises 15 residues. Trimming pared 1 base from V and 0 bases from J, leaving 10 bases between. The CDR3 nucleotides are TGTGCCAGCAGCTTAGTGGGCGGCCACTCCTACGAGCAGTACGTC. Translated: CASSLVGGHSYEQYV.

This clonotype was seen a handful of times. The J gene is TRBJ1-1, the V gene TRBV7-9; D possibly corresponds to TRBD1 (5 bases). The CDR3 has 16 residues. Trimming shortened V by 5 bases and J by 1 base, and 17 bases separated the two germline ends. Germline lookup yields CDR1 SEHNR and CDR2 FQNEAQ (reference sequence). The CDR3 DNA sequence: TGTGCCAGCAGCCCAGGACGACAGAAGCAGAACACTGAAGCTTTCTTT. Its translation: CASSPGRQKQNTEAFF.

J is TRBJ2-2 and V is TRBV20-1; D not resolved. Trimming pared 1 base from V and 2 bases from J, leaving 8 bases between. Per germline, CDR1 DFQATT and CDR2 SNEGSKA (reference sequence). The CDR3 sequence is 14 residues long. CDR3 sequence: CSARGVLNTGELFF. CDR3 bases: TGCAGTGCTAGAGGTGTTCTAAACACCGGGGAGCTGTTTTTT.

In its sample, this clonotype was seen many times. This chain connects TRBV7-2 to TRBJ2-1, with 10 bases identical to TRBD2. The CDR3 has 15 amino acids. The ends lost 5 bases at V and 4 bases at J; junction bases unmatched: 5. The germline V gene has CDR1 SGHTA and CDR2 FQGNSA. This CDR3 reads CASSLGTSVYNEQFF. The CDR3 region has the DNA TGTGCCAGCAGCCTAGGGACTAGCGTATACAATGAGCAGTTCTTC. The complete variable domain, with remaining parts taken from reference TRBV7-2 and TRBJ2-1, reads GAGVSQSPSNKVTEKGKDVELRCDPISGHTALYWYRQSLGQGLEFLIYFQGNSAPDKSGLPSDRFSAERTGGSVSTLTIQRTQQEDSAVYLCASSLGTSVYNEQFFGPGTRLTVL.

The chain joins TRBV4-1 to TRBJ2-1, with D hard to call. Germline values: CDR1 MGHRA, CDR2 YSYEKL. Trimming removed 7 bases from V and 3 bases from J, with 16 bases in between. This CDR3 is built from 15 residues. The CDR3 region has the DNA TGCGCCAGCACCCCTGAGGTTAGAGGCTACAATGAGCAGTTCTTC. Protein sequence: CASTPEVRGYNEQFF.